A selection of T cell receptor beta chains follows, all from one sample in a study of beta chain features in type 1 diabetes. The repertoire was sequenced with immunoSEQ multiplex PCR; TCRdb's copy has only in-frame clones and lacks some. The repertoire consists of tens of thousands of clones, with roughly 30% occurring once and the leading ten covering 0.35% to 0.45%. Sequencing was carried out using stem cell memory CD4+ T cells from blood. Receptors originate from a woman aged 18 to 35 in good health. Both conserved end residues are part of each CDR3. Each record gives: CDR3 protein, CDR3 DNA, V gene, J gene, clone size, D gene. A D gene is named only where the DNA matches it firmly. Size is stated for part of the rows, as once, few or many counts, or as a class when the clone is expanded.

CDR3: CASSKVGGTDTQYF
DNA: TGTGCCAGCAGCAAAGTGGGAGGCACAGATACGCAGTATTTT
V: TRBV21-1
J: TRBJ2-3
size: .
D: .

CDR3: CASSEADNERQFF
DNA: TGTGCCAGCAGTGAAGCGGATAATGAGCGGCAGTTCTTC
V: TRBV2
J: TRBJ2-1
size: .
D: .

CDR3: CASSQVVGPKYQPQHF
DNA: TGCGCCAGCAGCCAAGTAGTGGGGCCGAAGTATCAGCCCCAGCATTTT
V: TRBV4-1
J: TRBJ1-5
size: .
D: .

CDR3: CASSSRGGETQYF
DNA: TGCGCCAGCAGCTCTAGGGGAGGGGAGACCCAGTACTTC
V: TRBV5-1
J: TRBJ2-5
size: .
D: TRBD2

CDR3: CASSPQNEQFF
DNA: TGTGCCAGCAGCCCCCAGAATGAGCAGTTCTTC
V: TRBV7-9
J: TRBJ2-1
size: many
D: .

CDR3: CAWGDTGYEQYF
DNA: TGTGCCTGGGGGGACACTGGCTACGAGCAGTACTTC
V: TRBV30
J: TRBJ2-7
size: .
D: .

CDR3: CASSLSWGVETEAFF
DNA: TGTGCCAGCAGCTTATCGTGGGGGGTAGAAACTGAAGCTTTCTTT
V: TRBV7-2
J: TRBJ1-1
size: .
D: .

CDR3: CASSYGQGHEQYF
DNA: TGTGCCAGCAGTTACGGACAGGGTCACGAGCAGTACTTC
V: TRBV6-6
J: TRBJ2-7
size: .
D: TRBD1

CDR3: CASSLGQRGGDTQYF
DNA: TGCGCCAGCAGCTTGGGGCAGCGGGGGGGAGATACGCAGTATTTT
V: TRBV5-1
J: TRBJ2-3
size: .
D: TRBD2

CDR3: CASSPSGREQYF
DNA: TGCGCCAGCAGCCCTAGCGGAAGGGAGCAGTACTTC
V: TRBV5-1
J: TRBJ2-7
size: few
D: TRBD2

CDR3: CASSQEKSVGVSNYGYTF
DNA: TGTGCCAGCAGCCAAGAAAAGTCGGTCGGAGTCTCCAACTATGGCTACACCTTC
V: TRBV5-4
J: TRBJ1-2
size: .
D: .

CDR3: CASSSTGGEQYF
DNA: TGCGCCAGCAGCTCAACAGGGGGCGAGCAGTACTTC
V: TRBV5-1
J: TRBJ2-7
size: few
D: TRBD1

CDR3: CASSERPTSSENEQFF
DNA: TGTGCCAGCAGCGAAAGACCAACTAGTTCGGAAAATGAGCAGTTCTTC
V: TRBV7-2
J: TRBJ2-1
size: .
D: .

CDR3: CASSILGQNYGYTF
DNA: TGTGCCAGTAGTATTCTCGGACAGAACTATGGCTACACCTTC
V: TRBV19
J: TRBJ1-2
size: few
D: .

CDR3: CASSPQGASRDTQYF
DNA: TGTGCCAGCTCACCACAGGGGGCCTCAAGGGATACGCAGTATTTT
V: TRBV18
J: TRBJ2-3
size: once
D: TRBD1

CDR3: CASSGTGGRNTQYF
DNA: TGTGCCAGCAGTGGCACAGGGGGAAGGAATACGCAGTATTTT
V: TRBV2
J: TRBJ2-3
size: .
D: TRBD1

CDR3: CASSQGTGDNTEAFF
DNA: TGCGCCAGCAGCCAGGGGACAGGGGACAACACTGAAGCTTTCTTT
V: TRBV4-3
J: TRBJ1-1
size: .
D: TRBD1

CDR3: CAISESGAETQYF
DNA: TGTGCCATCAGTGAGTCGGGGGCCGAGACCCAGTACTTC
V: TRBV10-3
J: TRBJ2-5
size: .
D: .

CDR3: CASSFFQGKNTEAFF
DNA: TGTGCCAGCAGCTTTTTCCAGGGGAAGAACACTGAAGCTTTCTTT
V: TRBV11-1
J: TRBJ1-1
size: few
D: .

CDR3: CASSESTQGTEAFF
DNA: TGTGCCAGCAGTGAGTCCACGCAGGGCACTGAAGCTTTCTTT
V: TRBV2
J: TRBJ1-1
size: .
D: .

CDR3: CAWSVTGVGYTF
DNA: TGTGCCTGGAGTGTCACGGGTGTTGGCTACACCTTC
V: TRBV30
J: TRBJ1-2
size: .
D: .

CDR3: CAGHGSNYGYTF
DNA: TGTGCCGGACATGGATCGAACTATGGCTACACCTTC
V: TRBV2
J: TRBJ1-2
size: few
D: .

CDR3: CASSQDHVQGTGRYEQFF
DNA: TGCGCCAGCAGCCAAGATCACGTCCAGGGGACAGGGAGATATGAGCAGTTCTTC
V: TRBV4-1
J: TRBJ2-1
size: .
D: TRBD1

CDR3: CASEGLAGGMATQYF
DNA: TGTGCCAGCGAGGGACTAGCGGGAGGGATGGCGACCCAGTACTTC
V: TRBV6-1
J: TRBJ2-5
size: .
D: TRBD2

CDR3: CASSVALISSYNEQFF
DNA: TGTGCCAGCAGCGTAGCCCTGATCAGCTCCTACAATGAGCAGTTCTTC
V: TRBV9
J: TRBJ2-1
size: .
D: .

CDR3: CASIALSGSSYNEQFF
DNA: TGTGCCAGCATCGCTCTGAGCGGGAGCTCCTACAATGAGCAGTTCTTC
V: TRBV2
J: TRBJ2-1
size: .
D: TRBD2

CDR3: CASSLSPSQGLNTEAFF
DNA: TGTGCCAGCAGCTTAAGCCCGAGTCAGGGCCTGAACACTGAAGCTTTCTTT
V: TRBV11-3
J: TRBJ1-1
size: .
D: .

CDR3: CASSRTESSYNEQFF
DNA: TGCGCCAGCAGCCGCACAGAGAGCTCCTACAATGAGCAGTTCTTC
V: TRBV5-1
J: TRBJ2-1
size: few
D: .

CDR3: CASAPTGLAENNEQFF
DNA: TGTGCCAGCGCCCCAACTGGACTAGCGGAGAACAATGAGCAGTTCTTC
V: TRBV2
J: TRBJ2-1
size: .
D: TRBD2

CDR3: CASSAGLAHPSTDTQYF
DNA: TGCGCCAGCAGCGCTGGACTAGCCCACCCTAGCACAGATACGCAGTATTTT
V: TRBV5-1
J: TRBJ2-3
size: .
D: TRBD2

CDR3: CASTGQNYGYTF
DNA: TGTGCCAGCACGGGACAGAACTATGGCTACACCTTC
V: TRBV18
J: TRBJ1-2
size: few
D: TRBD1

CDR3: CASSGGTAQAHEQYF
DNA: TGTGCCAGCAGTGGCGGGACTGCTCAAGCCCACGAGCAGTACTTC
V: TRBV6-1
J: TRBJ2-7
size: .
D: .

CDR3: CASSSGTVYEQYF
DNA: TGTGCCAGCAGTTCCGGGACAGTCTACGAGCAGTACTTC
V: TRBV6-1
J: TRBJ2-7
size: once
D: TRBD1

CDR3: CAISASGTLNTGELFF
DNA: TGTGCCATCAGTGCCTCGGGGACACTGAACACCGGGGAGCTGTTTTTT
V: TRBV10-3
J: TRBJ2-2
size: .
D: .

CDR3: CASFEEMNTEAFF
DNA: TGTGCCAGTTTCGAGGAAATGAACACTGAAGCTTTCTTT
V: TRBV2
J: TRBJ1-1
size: .
D: .

CDR3: CSVGAPHGGGYTF
DNA: TGCAGCGTTGGAGCGCCACACGGCGGGGGCTACACCTTC
V: TRBV29-1
J: TRBJ1-2
size: .
D: .

CDR3: CASSFEGARETQYF
DNA: TGTGCCAGCAGCTTCGAAGGGGCGCGGGAGACCCAGTACTTC
V: TRBV7-9
J: TRBJ2-5
size: .
D: .

CDR3: CASSKTGYEQYF
DNA: TGTGCCAGCAGCAAGACAGGATACGAGCAGTACTTC
V: TRBV7-2
J: TRBJ2-7
size: few
D: .

CDR3: CASSFGAATYEQYF
DNA: TGTGCCAGCAGCTTTGGAGCTGCCACCTACGAGCAGTACTTC
V: TRBV13
J: TRBJ2-7
size: few
D: .

CDR3: CAWSALSSPNTEAFF
DNA: TGTGCCTGGAGTGCTCTCTCAAGCCCGAACACTGAAGCTTTCTTT
V: TRBV30
J: TRBJ1-1
size: .
D: .

CDR3: CASSLRTSQYF
DNA: TGTGCCAGCAGCTTAAGGACAAGTCAGTATTTT
V: TRBV7-2
J: TRBJ2-3
size: .
D: .

CDR3: CASSPRAGVNEQYF
DNA: TGTGCCAGCAGCCCGAGGGCGGGTGTCAACGAGCAGTACTTC
V: TRBV11-2
J: TRBJ2-7
size: few
D: .

CDR3: CASSPSHGETEAFF
DNA: TGTGCCAGCTCACCCAGCCATGGGGAGACTGAAGCTTTCTTT
V: TRBV18
J: TRBJ1-1
size: few
D: .

CDR3: CASSSDRAGELFF
DNA: TGTGCCAGCAGCTCGGACAGGGCCGGGGAGCTGTTTTTT
V: TRBV5-4
J: TRBJ2-2
size: .
D: TRBD1

CDR3: CASSWGTRVSNEQFF
DNA: TGTGCCAGCAGCTGGGGGACTAGAGTCTCCAATGAGCAGTTCTTC
V: TRBV7-2
J: TRBJ2-1
size: .
D: TRBD2

CDR3: CASSPFPTGVSTDTQYF
DNA: TGCGCCAGCAGCCCTTTCCCGACAGGGGTGAGCACAGATACGCAGTATTTT
V: TRBV4-1
J: TRBJ2-3
size: .
D: TRBD1

CDR3: CASSFGQGGYYEQYF
DNA: TGTGCCAGCAGCTTTGGACAGGGTGGATACTACGAGCAGTACTTC
V: TRBV7-2
J: TRBJ2-7
size: .
D: TRBD1

CDR3: CASTPTGMNTEAFF
DNA: TGTGCCAGCACACCGACAGGGATGAACACTGAAGCTTTCTTT
V: TRBV7-9
J: TRBJ1-1
size: few
D: TRBD1

CDR3: CASSYGRNTEAFF
DNA: TGTGCCAGCAGTTACGGCAGGAACACTGAAGCTTTCTTT
V: TRBV6-5
J: TRBJ1-1
size: .
D: .

CDR3: CASSLESTGPYGYTF
DNA: TGTGCCAGCAGCTTAGAATCGACAGGGCCCTATGGCTACACCTTC
V: TRBV7-2
J: TRBJ1-2
size: .
D: TRBD1

CDR3: CASSQDLLAGVSYNEQFF
DNA: TGTGCCAGCAGCCAAGATCTTCTAGCGGGGGTCTCCTACAATGAGCAGTTCTTC
V: TRBV14
J: TRBJ2-1
size: .
D: TRBD2

CDR3: CTSSRAGGRTDTQYF
DNA: TGTACCAGCAGCCGAGCGGGGGGCCGCACAGATACGCAGTATTTT
V: TRBV7-9
J: TRBJ2-3
size: .
D: TRBD2

CDR3: CASSFTNTQYF
DNA: TGTGCCAGCAGCTTCACAAATACGCAGTATTTT
V: TRBV9
J: TRBJ2-3
size: .
D: .

CDR3: CASSPYSGRAWGYTF
DNA: TGCGCCAGCAGCCCCTACAGCGGAAGAGCGTGGGGCTACACCTTC
V: TRBV5-1
J: TRBJ1-2
size: few
D: .

CDR3: CASSEQGHGELFF
DNA: TGTGCCAGCAGTGAACAGGGGCACGGGGAGCTGTTTTTT
V: TRBV2
J: TRBJ2-2
size: .
D: .

CDR3: CASRSGIPYGYTF
DNA: TGTGCCAGCAGGTCAGGGATCCCCTATGGCTACACCTTC
V: TRBV28
J: TRBJ1-2
size: .
D: .

CDR3: CASSLVQRETQYF
DNA: TGTGCCAGCAGTTTAGTCCAGCGGGAGACCCAGTACTTC
V: TRBV2
J: TRBJ2-5
size: few
D: .

CDR3: CASTVGQGKQFF
DNA: TGTGCCAGCACCGTGGGGCAGGGGAAGCAGTTCTTC
V: TRBV11-3
J: TRBJ2-1
size: .
D: .

CDR3: CASRLAGGQETQYF
DNA: TGTGCCAGCAGACTAGCGGGAGGGCAAGAGACCCAGTACTTC
V: TRBV28
J: TRBJ2-5
size: few
D: TRBD2

CDR3: CASSVGGQIGTGELFF
DNA: TGTGCCAGCAGCGTAGGGGGACAGATAGGCACCGGGGAGCTGTTTTTT
V: TRBV9
J: TRBJ2-2
size: .
D: TRBD1